This T cell receptor (beta chain) was recovered during a study of blood T cell repertoires in COVID-19. Study-level background: Both acute and convalescent COVID-19 samples were obtained from the United States, Italy and Spain. T cells, B-cell-depleted T cells, or PBMCs provided the cDNA or gDNA that served as material.

As processed by the authors: Amplified reference gene primers provided the basis for estimating nucleated cell counts. The protocol was immunoSEQ multiplex PCR, while the TCRdb copy is restricted to in-frame clones and leaves out a portion. V, J and clone size were drawn from that table, and D and trimming were deduced from the DNA. Of around 160,000 clones in the sample, around 83% were seen once. There are a few counts of this clone. With 3 bases removed from V and 5 bases from J, the gap between germline ends came to 11 bases. The CDR3 has 14 amino acids. CDR1 and CDR2 from the germline V gene are SGHAT and FQNNGV.

This chain uses TRBV11-2 with TRBJ2-1; TRBD1 is a possible D gene (5 bases). Sequences were obtained from peripheral blood. The clonotype comes from a young man with acute or convalescent COVID-19. The CDR3 region is CASSFLSRDNEQFF. For the CDR3, the DNA is TGTGCCAGCAGCTTTCTGAGCAGGGACAATGAGCAGTTCTTC.